This TCR beta chain emerged from a study of vaccination and CD4 T cells after COVID-19. Study at large: Six males and four females, two of them Hispanic, were enrolled as convalescents.

V gave up 0 bases and J gave up 5 bases, with 10 bases separating them. Germline CDR1 GTSNPN, CDR2 SVGIG (reference sequence). This CDR3 has 13 residues. This clonotype was observed a handful of times. What it binds is unknown. Study results and caveats: The appearance of a median roughly 89% of reactive clones in convalescent patients occurred only post-vaccination.

Treatment indicated: roughly ten-day PBMC culture with coronavirus spike peptide pools or control peptides (ViraFEST assay). The Oncomine TCR Beta short-read assay sequenced DNA from cultured CD4+ T cells. TCRdb itself ran the PCR reads through MiXCR, one entry per CDR3 protein. The sample includes over 10,000 distinct CDR3 sequences, around 45% of them seen just once. The sequences come from cultured CD4+ T cells from blood, collected after SARS-CoV-2 vaccination. The source is a human donor with COVID-19. The chain is built from TRBV30 and TRBJ1-1; possibly TRBD1 for D (5 bases). CDR3 coding DNA: TGTGCCTGGAGTGTCGGGGGGGGGACTGAAGCTTTCTTT. It codes for CAWSVGGGTEAFF.